Listed here are 28 T cell receptor beta chains from one sample, sequenced in a study of blood T cell repertoires in COVID-19. Using immunoSEQ multiplex PCR, the repertoire was profiled, and TCRdb retains in-frame clones only, with some absent. The table lists about 260,000 clones, more than 80% of them singletons. Sequences were obtained from peripheral blood. The receptors were gathered from a woman aged 40 to 50 with acute or convalescent COVID-19.

As concerns this clone: The germline gene is not matched at one end of the junction; a read error may be the cause. The same CDR3 arises from other DNA sequences in this sample as well. This chain joins TRBV2 and TRBJ1-6; 8 nucleotides line up with TRBD1. CDR3 length: 14 residues. Germline V lookup: CDR1 SNHLY, CDR2 FYNNEI. CDR3 nucleotides: TGTGCCAGCAGTTGGGACAGGATCGGCTCACCCCTTCACTTT. Protein: CASSWDRIGSPLHF.

The gene calls are TRBV5-6 and TRBJ1-1; D is uncertain. This CDR3 region has 13 residues. Trimming took 2 bases from V and 3 from J, leaving 8 bases between them. Germline V gene sequence: CDR1 SGHDT, CDR2 YYEEEE. The CDR3 DNA is TGTGCCAGCAGCTTTACCTATGACACTGAAGCTTTCTTT. It yields the protein CASSFTYDTEAFF.

This chain uses TRBV5-1 with TRBJ1-6, with D possibly matching TRBD1 (6 bases). Germline V gene lookup returns CDR1 SGHRS and CDR2 YFSETQ. CDR3 length: 15 amino acids. Trimming removed 4 bases at V and 5 bases at J, with 13 bases between. CDR3 in amino acids: CASSAHYRDNSPLHF. The CDR3 bases are TGCGCCAGCAGCGCCCATTACAGGGATAATTCACCCCTCCACTTT.

This chain links TRBV9 with TRBJ1-1, with no clear D. The V gene's germline CDR1 is SGDLS and CDR2 YYNGEE. The CDR3 consists of 13 residues. V gave up 1 base and J gave up 2 bases, with 6 bases separating them. CDR3 sequence: CASSVRENTEAFF. The CDR3 DNA reads as TGTGCCAGCAGCGTACGGGAAAACACTGAAGCTTTCTTT.

V gene TRBV3-1 (or the pseudogene TRBV3-2) combines with J gene TRBJ2-1, with a tentative D call TRBD1 (6 bases). V was shortened by 4 bases and J by 4 bases, with 29 bases between the two germline ends. The CDR3 has 20 residues. CDR1 is LGHDT and CDR2 is YNNKEL in the germline V gene (reference sequence). CDR3 region: CASSPTQTVIPGQRYNEQFF. As DNA, the CDR3 is TGTGCCAGCAGCCCGACCCAAACTGTTATACCGGGACAAAGGTACAATGAGCAGTTCTTC.

In its sample, this clone is medium-sized. V and J are TRBV3-1 (or the pseudogene TRBV3-2) and TRBJ1-2; no reliable D call. From germline, CDR1 is LGHDT and CDR2 YNNKEL (reference sequence). Trimming removed 0 bases at V and 8 bases at J, with 13 bases between. CDR3 length: 14 amino acids. The CDR3 DNA follows: TGTGCCAGCAGCCAAGAGGCGGGGAGGAGCGGCTACACCTTC. Translated, it gives CASSQEAGRSGYTF.

The chain links TRBV6-5 to TRBJ1-2; D unresolved. CDR3 size: 14 residues. Trimming removed 4 bases at V and 1 base at J, with 10 bases between. Germline CDR1 is MNHEY and CDR2 is SVGAGI. CDR3 sequence: CASSSPGSNYGYTF. In DNA form, the CDR3 reads TGTGCCAGCAGTTCCCCCGGGAGTAACTATGGCTACACCTTC.

V usage is TRBV7-9 and J usage is TRBJ2-2; D perhaps matches TRBD1 (6 bases). Germline V CDR1 and CDR2: SEHNR, FQNEAQ (reference sequence). Trimming took off 6 bases at V and 2 bases at J, with 10 bases between the two ends. The CDR3 is 14 residues long. The CDR3: CASRVDRNTGELFF. The DNA for the CDR3 is TGTGCCAGCAGGGTGGACAGAAACACCGGGGAGCTGTTTTTT.

The rearrangement uses TRBV6-1 and TRBJ1-3; 9 bases align to TRBD1. The ends lost 2 bases at V and 1 base at J; junction bases unmatched: 3. Germline assignment: CDR1 MNHNS and CDR2 SASEGT. The CDR3 length is 16 residues. The CDR3 DNA follows: TGTGCCAGCAGTGAACGGGACAGGGTATCTGGAAACACCATATATTTT. Protein sequence: CASSERDRVSGNTIYF.

The V call is TRBV6-5, the J call TRBJ1-1; D is ambiguous. Deletions cut 2 bases from V and 5 bases from J, with 9 bases between. The germline V gene has CDR1 MNHEY and CDR2 SVGAGI. The CDR3 is 13 residues long. Here the CDR3 DNA reads TGTGCCAGCAGTTACAAACGGGGAACTGAAGCTTTCTTT. It translates to CASSYKRGTEAFF.

The chain is built from TRBV5-6 and TRBJ2-7; 7 bases are a match to TRBD2. CDR1 is SGHDT and CDR2 is YYEEEE in the germline V gene. The CDR3 covers 15 residues. V was clipped by 2 bases and J by 1 base; unmatched bases: 6. CDR3 nucleotide sequence: TGTGCCAGCAGCTTCGGTCTAGCGGTGTCCTACGAGCAGTACGTC. Translating it yields CASSFGLAVSYEQYV.

On this clone: Mismatch with germline at one junction end may stem from a read error. The V and J genes are TRBV23-1 and TRBJ1-5; D ambiguous. TRBV23-1 is marked as an open reading frame, function uncertain. This CDR3 is built from 11 residues. The DNA for the CDR3 is TGCGCCAGCAGTCCCTTTCAGTCCCAGCATTTT. It translates to CASSPFQSQHF.

The genes are TRBV6-1 and TRBJ1-1; weak D call: TRBD1 (6 bases). The CDR3 consists of 16 residues. V was cut by 3 bases and J by 5 bases, with 19 bases left in between. Germline V CDR1 and CDR2: MNHNS, SASEGT. CDR3 coding DNA: TGTGCCAGCAGTGACGCTGGGGGCCCCCGCGAAACTGAAGCTTTCTTT. Translated: CASSDAGGPRETEAFF.

The chain recombines TRBV9 with TRBJ1-2; the match to TRBD1 covers 9 bases. V dropped 0 bases and J dropped 4; count of bases not matched to a gene: 1. This CDR3 region has 14 residues. Germline V gene data show CDR1 as SGDLS and CDR2 as YYNGEE. CDR3 coding DNA: TGTGCCAGCAGCGTAGGGGGACAGGGCTATGGCTACACCTTC. This gives the protein CASSVGGQGYGYTF.

This clone was seen just once. This chain connects TRBV5-1 to TRBJ1-1; maybe TRBD1 (6 bases). CDR1 and CDR2 (germline): SGHRS, YFSETQ. The CDR3 loop spans 15 amino acids. The V and J ends lost 3 bases and 1 base respectively, with 13 bases between them. The CDR3 DNA is TGCGCCAGCAGCTCACAGGGAATGGGGAACACTGAAGCTTTCTTT. It translates to CASSSQGMGNTEAFF.

The chain links TRBV7-2 to TRBJ2-5; no firm D call. Germline CDR1 and CDR2: SGHTA and FQGNSA. The V and J ends lost 5 bases and 1 base respectively, with 5 bases between them. This CDR3 is built from 12 residues. CDR3 nucleotide sequence: TGTGCCAGCAGCCGTCCCCAAGAGACCCAGTACTTC. Translating gives CASSRPQETQYF.

The chain combines TRBV12-3 or TRBV12-4 with TRBJ1-3, with a possible D match to TRBD1 (5 bases). CDR3 length equals 13 residues. Trimming took off 3 bases at V and 5 bases at J, with 8 bases between the two ends. CDR3 region: CASSFRGRNTIYF. CDR3 sequence (DNA): TGTGCCAGCAGTTTTCGGGGGAGAAACACCATATATTTT.

The chain links TRBV29-1 to TRBJ2-1; D might be TRBD1 (6 bases). V lost 1 base and J lost 2, with 12 bases in between. The CDR3 is 15 residues long. Germline loops: CDR1 SQVTM, CDR2 ANQGSEA. The CDR3 sequence is CSVEALDSAYNEQFF. CDR3 in DNA: TGCAGCGTTGAAGCCTTGGACAGCGCCTACAATGAGCAGTTCTTC.

The V call is TRBV29-1, the J call TRBJ2-3; D gene ambiguous. The CDR3 extends over 13 amino acids. Trimming shortened V by 5 bases and J by 0 bases, and 9 bases separated the two germline ends. The V gene's germline CDR1 is SQVTM and CDR2 ANQGSEA. This chain's CDR3 is CSVSVVSTDTQYF. The CDR3 DNA reads TGCAGCGTTTCGGTGGTGAGCACAGATACGCAGTATTTT.

This rearrangement joins TRBV5-1 to TRBJ1-4; 9 bases map to TRBD1. Germline CDR1 reads SGHRS; CDR2 reads YFSETQ. Trimming cost V 4 bases and J 8 bases; bases outside gene matches: 9. CDR3 length: 15 amino acids. The CDR3 loop reads CASSELGTGREKLFF. The CDR3 region has the DNA TGCGCCAGCAGCGAACTCGGGACAGGGAGGGAAAAACTGTTTTTT.

This rearrangement joins TRBV2 to TRBJ1-2; 9 bases fit TRBD1. This CDR3 comprises 14 residues. Germline CDR1 and CDR2: SNHLY and FYNNEI. V lost 8 bases, J lost 8 bases, and 12 bases stayed unmatched. DNA for the CDR3: TGTGCCAGCCTCCGACGGGGACAGGGTCGCGGCTACACCTTC. This codes for CASLRRGQGRGYTF.

In its sample, this clone was seen once. The chain has TRBV19 and TRBJ1-2; 9 bases agree with TRBD1. Germline V gene data show CDR1 as LNHDA and CDR2 as SQIVND (reference sequence). The CDR3 loop spans 14 amino acids. V gave up 4 bases and J gave up 8 bases; unmatched junction bases: 8. The CDR3 loop is CASSSGTGIEGYTF. The CDR3, as DNA: TGTGCCAGTAGTAGTGGGACAGGGATAGAAGGCTACACCTTC.

This clone was recorded a few times. The V and J genes are TRBV9 and TRBJ1-3, with D unresolved. This CDR3 contains 13 residues. Germline CDR1 SGDLS, CDR2 YYNGEE. V dropped 3 bases and J dropped 0 bases, with 4 bases sitting between them. CDR3 sequence: CASSAFSGNTIYF. CDR3 nucleotide sequence: TGTGCCAGCAGCGCCTTCTCTGGAAACACCATATATTTT. Full variable domain (rest looked up from reference TRBV9 and TRBJ1-3): DSGVTQTPKHLITATGQRVTLRCSPRSGDLSVYWYQQSLDQGLQFLIQYYNGEERAKGNILERFSAQQFPDLHSELNLSSLELGDSALYFCASSAFSGNTIYFGEGSWLTVV.

The rearrangement joins TRBV7-9 to TRBJ1-1, with a possible D match to TRBD1 (5 bases). V lost 3 bases and J lost 5, with 19 bases in between. The CDR3 length is 16 residues. The V gene's germline CDR1 is SEHNR and CDR2 FQNEAQ (reference sequence). DNA of the CDR3: TGTGCCAGCAGCTTTGCTCGGGGGGTAGGGCGAACTGAAGCTTTCTTT. This sequence encodes CASSFARGVGRTEAFF. The full variable domain, in which reference TRBV7-9 and TRBJ1-1 provide the parts outside the CDR3, is DTGVSQNPRHKITKRGQNVTFRCDPISEHNRLYWYRQTLGQGPEFLTYFQNEAQLEKSRLLSDRFSAERPKGSFSTLEIQRTEQGDSAMYLCASSFARGVGRTEAFFGQGTRLTVV.

Only one count was recorded for this clone. The V and J genes are TRBV5-1 and TRBJ2-2; a weak D match, TRBD1 (8 bases). The CDR3 loop spans 15 amino acids. Trimming shortened V by 4 bases and J by 3 bases, and 13 bases separated the two germline ends. Germline lookup yields CDR1 SGHRS and CDR2 YFSETQ. Here the CDR3 reads CASSDTGGDTGELFF. The CDR3 DNA is TGCGCCAGCAGCGACACAGGGGGGGACACCGGGGAGCTGTTTTTT.

This clone was counted between two and nine times. V usage is TRBV19 and J usage is TRBJ2-2; 9 bases match TRBD1. V gave up 6 bases and J gave up 5 bases; unmatched junction bases: 7. Germline values: CDR1 LNHDA, CDR2 SQIVND (reference sequence). The CDR3 runs to 15 residues. CDR3 sequence reads: CASRLRDRETGELFF. The CDR3, as DNA: TGTGCCAGTAGGCTTCGGGACAGGGAAACCGGGGAGCTGTTTTTT.

The chain is built from TRBV15 and TRBJ2-2, with a weak D call TRBD1 (5 bases). Trimming removed 1 base from V and 5 bases from J, with 17 bases in between. Germline CDR1 reads LNHNV; CDR2 reads YYDKDF (reference sequence). CDR3 length: 17 residues. CDR3 bases: TGTGCCACCAGCAGAGTCCAGGGTACGGGTTATACCGGGGAGCTGTTTTTT. Protein product: CATSRVQGTGYTGELFF.

V is TRBV29-1 and J is TRBJ1-4, with TRBD1 matching over 8 bases. This CDR3 spans 13 amino acids. Germline lookup yields CDR1 SQVTM and CDR2 ANQGSEA. V shed 5 bases and J 5 bases; nucleotides not matched to a gene: 4. The CDR3 reads CSVTDRVNEKLFF. The CDR3 DNA sequence: TGCAGCGTTACGGACAGGGTAAATGAAAAACTGTTTTTT.